Following are 31 T cell receptor beta chains from one sample sequenced in a study of T cells in Graves' hyperthyroidism and ophthalmopathy (dated by TCRdb to the late 2010s). Receptor libraries were prepared by multiplex PCR. Sequencing was carried out with an Illumina HiSeq 2000. The TCR beta CDR3 regions were amplified from RNA transcripts. The TCR CDR3 was subjected to a first round of RT-PCR using the HTBI primer set and the Qiagen OneStep RT-PCR kit. TCRdb took the public reads, trimmed them with fastp at Q25, ran MiXCR for clone calling and kept in-frame beta chains. Here each entry gathers all rows of one CDR3 protein and keeps the most common genes and DNA. The sample profile shows fewer than 650,000 distinct CDR3 sequences; 40% to 55% of them were found once. In total, the top ten clones hold 44% of the sample. The specimen was peripheral blood or thyroid tissue (not recorded which). All receptors come from an adult woman with Graves' disease, either hyperthyroidism or ophthalmopathy (not recorded which).

As concerns this clonotype: A junction boundary mismatches the germline segment, possibly from a read error. The chain employs TRBV2 and TRBJ2-1; D might be TRBD1 (6 bases). The CDR3 loop spans 12 amino acids. Germline V CDR1 and CDR2: SNHLY, FYNNEI. The CDR3 region has the DNA TGTGCCGGCAGTGTAGGGGGAAATGAGCAGTTCTTC. Its protein product is CAGSVGGNEQFF.

This clonotype was counted only a few times. J is TRBJ1-1 and V is TRBV7-9, with 9 positions matching TRBD1. Germline CDR1 is SEHNR and CDR2 is FQNEAQ (reference sequence). This CDR3 region has 14 residues. The junction had 8 bases not matched to a gene; V was cut back by 0 bases and J by 12 bases. The CDR3 loop reads CASSLAPQGANSFF. CDR3 nucleotides: TGTGCCAGCAGCTTAGCTCCACAGGGGGCGAATTCTTTCTTT.

V is TRBV28 and J is TRBJ2-5, with 9 bases lining up with TRBD2. V trimming: 5 bases; J trimming: 4 bases; junction bases outside the gene matches: 8. Germline V gives CDR1 MDHEN, CDR2 SYDVKM. The CDR3 extends over 15 amino acids. The CDR3 coding sequence is TGTGCCAGCAGTCTGAGCGGGAGGCCGGGAGAGACCCAGTACTTC. Residues: CASSLSGRPGETQYF.

The table lists this clonotype with a few counts. V is TRBV4-2 and J is TRBJ2-2, with D hard to call. Germline V lookup: CDR1 LGHNA, CDR2 YNFKEQ. The CDR3 has 14 amino acids. Trimming stripped 4 bases from V and 5 bases from J, with 11 bases between. The CDR3 DNA reads TGTGCCAGCAGCCGGGAACAAGAAACCGGGGAGCTGTTTTTT. It specifies CASSREQETGELFF.

The chain combines TRBV20-1 with TRBJ1-2; D not resolved. Germline CDR1 DFQATT, CDR2 SNEGSKA (reference sequence). This CDR3 contains 11 residues. Trimming stripped 3 bases from V and 6 bases from J, with 8 bases between. CDR3 loop: CSARSPDGYTF. DNA of the CDR3: TGCAGTGCTAGGTCCCCAGATGGCTACACCTTC.

The chain employs TRBV7-8 and TRBJ1-5; 8 bases are shared with TRBD1. The CDR3 is 19 residues long. Germline V CDR1 and CDR2: SGHVS, FQNEAQ. Trimming cost V 1 base and J 6 bases; bases outside gene matches: 17. The CDR3 loop is CASSLGPLGQVSSSQPQHF. The CDR3 DNA is TGTGCCAGCAGCTTAGGTCCATTGGGACAGGTATCATCAAGTCAGCCCCAGCATTTT.

The J gene is TRBJ1-1, the V gene TRBV29-1; D is perhaps TRBD1 (6 bases). The V gene lost 0 bases and the J gene lost 7 bases, with 9 bases spanning the gap. The CDR3 is 12 amino acids. Germline CDR1 reads SQVTM; CDR2 reads ANQGSEA. The CDR3 reads CSVEEGRGEAFF. The CDR3 nucleotides read TGCAGCGTTGAAGAAGGCAGGGGTGAAGCTTTCTTT.

This clonotype was counted between two and nine times. This chain links TRBV6-4 with TRBJ1-1; D is perhaps TRBD1 (5 bases). The CDR3 contains 14 residues. Between the trimmed V and J ends, which lost 5 bases and 1 base, there was a span of 11 bases. Germline lookup yields CDR1 MRHNA and CDR2 SNTAGT. CDR3 in DNA: TGTGCCAGCAGTTCCGGGACTCCGAACACTGAAGCTTTCTTT. It encodes CASSSGTPNTEAFF.

This clonotype occurred many times. The chain combines TRBV7-9 with TRBJ2-7; TRBD1 matches at 7 bases. This CDR3 has 16 amino acids. With V trimmed by 5 bases and J by 3 bases, 13 bases remained unmatched. Per the germline V gene, CDR1 is SEHNR and CDR2 is FQNEAQ (reference sequence). CDR3 nucleotide sequence: TGTGCCAGCAGCCACAAGCAACGGACAGGAGGCTACGAGCAGTACTTC. Its protein is CASSHKQRTGGYEQYF.

The J gene is TRBJ1-5, the V gene TRBV27, with D hard to call. The germline V gene has CDR1 MNHEY and CDR2 SMNVEV (reference sequence). V was shortened by 6 bases and J by 6 bases, with 21 bases between the two germline ends. The CDR3 extends over 16 amino acids. CDR3 sequence: CASRGTEGVGSQPQHF. The CDR3 coding sequence is TGTGCCAGCAGAGGAACAGAGGGTGTTGGATCTCAGCCCCAGCATTTT.

The chain uses TRBV10-3 and TRBJ1-5; D may be TRBD1 (6 bases). CDR3 size: 12 residues. From germline, CDR1 is ENHRY and CDR2 SYGVKD. The V end lost 3 bases, the J end lost 14 bases, and 14 bases lay between the germline ends. The CDR3 bases are TGTGCCATCAGTGACGGGGGGGGCCACGAGCATTTT. Translating gives CAISDGGGHEHF.

This clonotype was detected once. V gene TRBV4-1 combines with J gene TRBJ2-2; 8 nucleotides match TRBD1. Germline V gene lookup returns CDR1 MGHRA and CDR2 YSYEKL. The CDR3 sequence is 14 residues long. J was trimmed by 9 bases and V by 4 bases; bases with no gene match: 7. The CDR3 DNA reads TGCGCCAGCAGCCCCATACGACAGGGGAGGGAGCTGTTTTTT. Protein product: CASSPIRQGRELFF.

This sequence joins TRBV7-9 and TRBJ2-7; 8 bases agree with TRBD2. Per germline, CDR1 SEHNR and CDR2 FQNEAQ (reference sequence). V shed 2 bases, J shed 5 bases, and the junction held 8 bases outside the gene matches. The CDR3 contains 15 residues. This CDR3 is CASSLTGRAVHEQYF. The CDR3 DNA is TGTGCCAGCAGCTTAACCGGGAGGGCGGTCCACGAGCAGTACTTC. The variable domain in full, completed from reference TRBV7-9 and TRBJ2-7, reads DTGVSQNPRHKITKRGQNVTFRCDPISEHNRLYWYRQTLGQGPEFLTYFQNEAQLEKSRLLSDRFSAERPKGSFSTLEIQRTEQGDSAMYLCASSLTGRAVHEQYFGPGTRLTVT.

This chain uses TRBV13 with TRBJ2-7, with TRBD2 identical over 13 bases. There are 15 residues in the CDR3. V trimming: 5 bases; J trimming: 4 bases; junction bases outside the gene matches: 5. Germline V CDR1 and CDR2: PRHDT, FYEKMQ (reference sequence). The CDR3 DNA is TGTGCCAGCAGCCCAGGACTAGCGGGAGAGTACGAGCAGTACTTC. It encodes CASSPGLAGEYEQYF.

The sample holds many counts of this clonotype. The chain couples TRBV7-9 to TRBJ2-2, with D possibly being TRBD2 (6 bases). Germline CDR1 and CDR2: SEHNR and FQNEAQ (reference sequence). This CDR3 comprises 14 residues. With 10 bases removed from V and 1 base from J, the gap between germline ends came to 13 bases. The CDR3 DNA reads TGTGCCACTTATAGCGGATTGAACACCGGGGAGCTGTTTTTT. This codes for CATYSGLNTGELFF.

The chain uses TRBV2 and TRBJ1-3; no clear D gene. Germline V gives CDR1 SNHLY, CDR2 FYNNEI. The CDR3 length is 14 residues. The V end was cut by 7 bases, the J end by 4 bases, with 14 bases between. The CDR3: CASINLSTGNTIYF. DNA of the CDR3: TGTGCCAGCATAAACCTTTCTACGGGAAACACCATATATTTT. Looking up the rest from reference TRBV2 and TRBJ1-3 gives the full variable domain: EPEVTQTPSHQVTQMGQEVILRCVPISNHLYFYWYRQILGQKVEFLVSFYNNEISEKSEIFDDQFSVERPDGSNFTLKIRSTKLEDSAMYFCASINLSTGNTIYFGEGSWLTVV.

This clonotype has just a few counts. This sequence joins TRBV5-1 and TRBJ1-2; TRBD1 is a possible D gene (5 bases). The germline V and J ends were trimmed by 3 bases and 6 bases, with 18 bases remaining between them. The germline V gene has CDR1 SGHRS and CDR2 YFSETQ. The CDR3 extends over 15 amino acids. In DNA form, the CDR3 reads TGCGCCAGCAGCTCCCAGGGCAGGGCGTTAAATGGCTACACCTTC. It specifies CASSSQGRALNGYTF.

For this clonotype: The final CDR3 position lacks the conserved phenylalanine or tryptophan, pointing to a likely read error. The J gene is TRBJ2-7, the V gene TRBV30, with a tentative D call TRBD1 (5 bases). Germline lookup yields CDR1 GTSNPN and CDR2 SVGIG (reference sequence). V lost 2 bases to trimming and J lost 3 bases, with 8 bases between them. The CDR3 consists of 12 residues. This CDR3 reads CAWSLGVYEQYL. CDR3 DNA sequence: TGTGCCTGGAGTTTAGGGGTCTACGAGCAGTACCTC.

The rearrangement joins TRBV7-9 to TRBJ2-7; D is perhaps TRBD1 or TRBD2 (5 bases each). Trimming cost V 5 bases and J 7 bases, with 27 bases left between them. The CDR3 covers 17 residues. Looked up from germline, CDR1 is SEHNR and CDR2 is FQNEAQ (reference sequence). The CDR3 nucleotides are TGTGCCAGCAGCCGCCGTTGGGACCGCCAAATCGACTATGAGCAGTACTTC. This gives the protein CASSRRWDRQIDYEQYF.

This clonotype was picked up many times. The chain carries TRBV20-1 and TRBJ2-2; 7 nucleotides agree with TRBD2. V was clipped by 3 bases and J by 5 bases; unmatched bases: 3. Germline V CDR1 and CDR2: DFQATT, SNEGSKA (reference sequence). The CDR3 loop spans 13 amino acids. The CDR3 DNA reads as TGCAGTGCTAGTACCGGGGGGACCGGGGAGCTGTTTTTT. Protein sequence: CSASTGGTGELFF.

The V gene is TRBV29-1, the J gene TRBJ1-1; D is ambiguous. V lost 3 bases and J lost 10, with 6 bases in between. This CDR3 has 9 amino acids. Germline values: CDR1 SQVTM, CDR2 ANQGSEA. In DNA form, the CDR3 reads TGCAGCGTTGACCTTGGAGCTTTCTTT. Protein product: CSVDLGAFF. The full variable domain, its missing parts supplied by reference TRBV29-1 and TRBJ1-1, is SAVISQKPSRDICQRGTSLTIQCQVDSQVTMMFWYRQQPGQSLTLIATANQGSEATYESGFVIDKFPISRPNLTFSTLTVSNMSPEDSSIYLCSVDLGAFFGQGTRLTVV.

The genes are TRBV10-3 and TRBJ1-1, with unresolved D. The CDR3 extends over 13 amino acids. The V end lost 6 bases, the J end lost 0 bases, and 8 bases lay between the germline ends. Per the germline V gene, CDR1 is ENHRY and CDR2 is SYGVKD. CDR3 residues: CAIRGKMNTEAFF. In DNA, the CDR3 is TGTGCCATCAGGGGAAAAATGAACACTGAAGCTTTCTTT.

This clonotype was seen at least ten times. The CDR3 region is CASKGQAVGYTF. CDR3 nucleotide sequence: TGTGCCAGCAAAGGACAGGCAGTCGGCTACACCTTC. V is TRBV6-2 or TRBV6-3 and J is TRBJ1-2; 7 nucleotides match TRBD1. Germline CDR1 reads MNHEY; CDR2 reads SVGEGT. The CDR3 spans 12 residues. V dropped 7 bases and J dropped 8; count of bases not matched to a gene: 7.

This chain uses TRBV20-1 with TRBJ2-7; TRBD2 matches 9 bases. Germline loops: CDR1 DFQATT, CDR2 SNEGSKA (reference sequence). Trimming at V came to 4 bases and at J to 4 bases, leaving 14 bases not matched to a gene. This CDR3 contains 16 residues. CDR3 sequence: CSANPDFSGSFYEQYF. The DNA of the CDR3 is TGCAGTGCTAATCCGGATTTTAGCGGGAGCTTTTACGAGCAGTACTTC.

This clonotype showed up many times. This sequence joins TRBV6-1 and TRBJ1-2; D is unclear. This CDR3 is 16 amino acids long. Between the trimmed V and J ends, which lost 3 bases and 0 bases, there was a span of 14 bases. The germline V gene has CDR1 MNHNS and CDR2 SASEGT. CDR3 coding DNA: TGTGCCAGCAGTGACCCTCTTCACAGAGCTAACTATGGCTACACCTTC. Translated, it gives CASSDPLHRANYGYTF.

The chain has TRBV7-8 and TRBJ1-2; TRBD1 aligns across 7 bases. The CDR3 is made up of 14 amino acids. Germline CDR1 is SGHVS and CDR2 is FQNEAQ. Trimming cost V 2 bases and J 7 bases; bases outside gene matches: 7. The CDR3: CASSLTPQGSGYTF. CDR3 in DNA: TGTGCCAGCAGCTTAACCCCACAGGGGTCTGGCTACACCTTC.

This sequence joins TRBV20-1 and TRBJ1-2; a possible D gene is TRBD1 (5 bases). Germline V gene data show CDR1 as DFQATT and CDR2 as SNEGSKA (reference sequence). This CDR3 comprises 16 residues. V gave up 2 bases and J gave up 6 bases, with 22 bases separating them. CDR3 coding DNA: TGCAGTGCTAGACCGACCGGGACTAGCGGGGACGATGGCTACACCTTC. Residues: CSARPTGTSGDDGYTF.

The genes are TRBV2 and TRBJ2-2; D is unresolved. Germline lookup yields CDR1 SNHLY and CDR2 FYNNEI. Trimming removed 10 bases from V and 6 bases from J, with 18 bases in between. This CDR3 spans 14 amino acids. The CDR3 sequence is CATTRPGVAGELFF. CDR3 sequence (DNA): TGTGCCACCACTCGACCCGGCGTGGCCGGGGAGCTGTTTTTT.

This clonotype has a handful of counts. This sequence joins TRBV28 and TRBJ1-5, with a weak D call TRBD1 (6 bases). Trimming cost V 6 bases and J 6 bases, with 12 bases left between them. CDR1 is MDHEN and CDR2 is SYDVKM in the germline V gene. The CDR3 consists of 13 residues. Here the CDR3 DNA reads TGTGCCAGCAGGAGATACAGGGCTCAGCCCCAGCATTTT. Translated, it gives CASRRYRAQPQHF. The full variable domain, with the rest looked up from reference TRBV28 and TRBJ1-5, is DVKVTQSSRYLVKRTGEKVFLECVQDMDHENMFWYRQDPGLGLRLIYFSYDVKMKEKGDIPEGYSVSREKKERFSLILESASTNQTSMYLCASRRYRAQPQHFGDGTRLSIL.

Notes on this clonotype: This may be a read error, as it is one base from a much larger clone. The V gene is TRBV19, the J gene TRBJ1-4; 9 bases match TRBD1. The CDR3 sequence is 14 residues long. Germline V gene lookup returns CDR1 LNHDA and CDR2 SQIVND (reference sequence). The CDR3 coding sequence is TGTGCCGGTAGTACTCGGACAGGGGATGAAAAACTGTTTTTT. Its translation: CAGSTRTGDEKLFF.

This chain connects TRBV7-9 to TRBJ2-7; possibly TRBD2 for D (6 bases). The CDR3 is made up of 15 amino acids. Germline values: CDR1 SEHNR, CDR2 FQNEAQ (reference sequence). V lost 6 bases and J 6 bases, leaving 21 bases between the germline ends. The CDR3 protein is CASSFLSGGVSEQYF. CDR3 DNA: TGTGCCAGCAGTTTCCTTAGCGGAGGGGTCTCCGAGCAGTACTTC.